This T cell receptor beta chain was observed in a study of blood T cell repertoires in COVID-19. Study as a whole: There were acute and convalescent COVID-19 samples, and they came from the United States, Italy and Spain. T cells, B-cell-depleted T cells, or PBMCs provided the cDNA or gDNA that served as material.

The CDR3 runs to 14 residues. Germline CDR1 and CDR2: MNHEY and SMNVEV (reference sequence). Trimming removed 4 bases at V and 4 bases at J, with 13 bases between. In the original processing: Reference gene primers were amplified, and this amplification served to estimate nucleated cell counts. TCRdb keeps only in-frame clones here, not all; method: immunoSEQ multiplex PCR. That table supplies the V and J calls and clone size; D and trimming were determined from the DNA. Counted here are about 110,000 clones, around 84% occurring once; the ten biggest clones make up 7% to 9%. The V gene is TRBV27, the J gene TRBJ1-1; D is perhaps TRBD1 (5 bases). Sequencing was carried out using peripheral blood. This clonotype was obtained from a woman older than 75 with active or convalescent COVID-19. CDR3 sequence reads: CASSSIGRGTEAFF. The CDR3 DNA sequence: TGTGCCAGCAGTTCCATCGGGAGGGGCACTGAAGCTTTCTTT.